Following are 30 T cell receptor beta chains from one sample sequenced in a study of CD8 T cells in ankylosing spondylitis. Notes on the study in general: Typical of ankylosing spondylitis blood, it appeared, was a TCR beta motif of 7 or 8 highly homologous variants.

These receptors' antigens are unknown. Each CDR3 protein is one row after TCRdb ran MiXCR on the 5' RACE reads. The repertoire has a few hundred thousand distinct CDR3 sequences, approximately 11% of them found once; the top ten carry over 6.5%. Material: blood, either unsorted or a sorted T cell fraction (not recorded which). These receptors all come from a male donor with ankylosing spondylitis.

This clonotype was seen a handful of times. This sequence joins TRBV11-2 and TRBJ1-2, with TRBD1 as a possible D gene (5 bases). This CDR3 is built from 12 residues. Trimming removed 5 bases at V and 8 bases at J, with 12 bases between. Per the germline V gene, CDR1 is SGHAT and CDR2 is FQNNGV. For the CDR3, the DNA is TGTGCCAGCAGCCCCGAGGGGAGCGGCTACACCTTC. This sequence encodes CASSPEGSGYTF.

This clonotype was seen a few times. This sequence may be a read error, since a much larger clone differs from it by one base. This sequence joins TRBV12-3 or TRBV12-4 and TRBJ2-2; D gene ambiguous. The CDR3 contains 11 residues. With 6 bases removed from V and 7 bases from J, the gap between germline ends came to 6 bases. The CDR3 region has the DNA TGTGCCAGCAGCCAAATCGGGGAGCTGTTTTTT. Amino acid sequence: CASSQIGELFF.

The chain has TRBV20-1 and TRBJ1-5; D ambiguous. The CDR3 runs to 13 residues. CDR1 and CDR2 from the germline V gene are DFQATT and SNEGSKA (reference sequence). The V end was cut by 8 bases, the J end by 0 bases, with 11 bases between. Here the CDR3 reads CSTTANSNQPQHF. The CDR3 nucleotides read TGCAGTACTACGGCGAATAGCAATCAGCCCCAGCATTTT.

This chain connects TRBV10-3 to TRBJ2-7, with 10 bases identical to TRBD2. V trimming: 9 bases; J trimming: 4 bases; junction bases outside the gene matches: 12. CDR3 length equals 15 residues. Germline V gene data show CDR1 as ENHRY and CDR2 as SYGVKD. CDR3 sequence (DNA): TGTGCCATTGCACGTTCGGCTAGCGGGAGTTACGAGCAGTACTTC. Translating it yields CAIARSASGSYEQYF.

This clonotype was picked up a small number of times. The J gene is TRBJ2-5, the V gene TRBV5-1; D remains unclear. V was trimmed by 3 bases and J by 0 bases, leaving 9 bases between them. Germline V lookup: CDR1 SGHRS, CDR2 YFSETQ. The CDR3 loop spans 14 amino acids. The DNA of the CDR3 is TGCGCCAGCAGCTCACAGAGCTACCAAGAGACCCAGTACTTC. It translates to CASSSQSYQETQYF.

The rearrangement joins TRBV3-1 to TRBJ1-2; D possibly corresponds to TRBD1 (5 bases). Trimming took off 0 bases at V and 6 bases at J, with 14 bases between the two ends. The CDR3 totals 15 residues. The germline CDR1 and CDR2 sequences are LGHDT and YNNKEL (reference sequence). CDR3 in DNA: TGTGCCAGCAGCCAAGATGGATCAGGGAATAATGGCTACACCTTC. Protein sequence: CASSQDGSGNNGYTF.

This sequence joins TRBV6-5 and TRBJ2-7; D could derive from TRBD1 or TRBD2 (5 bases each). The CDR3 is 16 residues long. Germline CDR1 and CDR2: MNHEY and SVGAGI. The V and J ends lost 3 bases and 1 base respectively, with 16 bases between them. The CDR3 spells CASSYGGKSNSYEQYV. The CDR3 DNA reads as TGTGCCAGCAGTTATGGGGGAAAGAGCAATTCCTACGAGCAGTACGTC.

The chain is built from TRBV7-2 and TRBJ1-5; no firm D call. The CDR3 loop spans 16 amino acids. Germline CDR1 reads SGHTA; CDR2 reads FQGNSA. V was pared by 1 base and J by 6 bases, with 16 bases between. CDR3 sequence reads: CASSLETGPWGQPQHF. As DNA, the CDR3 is TGTGCCAGCAGCTTAGAAACCGGGCCGTGGGGTCAGCCCCAGCATTTT.

In nucleotides, the CDR3 is TGTGCCAGTAGCCCGGACAGGGGACGCGGTACTGAAGCTTTCTTT. Its translation is CASSPDRGRGTEAFF. The rearrangement links TRBV19 to TRBJ1-1; 9 nucleotides line up with TRBD1. The CDR3 length is 15 residues. The ends lost 6 bases at V and 5 bases at J; junction bases unmatched: 10. Germline assignment: CDR1 LNHDA and CDR2 SQIVND (reference sequence). The variable domain in full, completed from reference TRBV19 and TRBJ1-1, reads DGGITQSPKYLFRKEGQNVTLSCEQNLNHDAMYWYRQDPGQGLRLIYYSQIVNDFQKGDIAEGYSVSREKKESFPLTVTSAQKNPTAFYLCASSPDRGRGTEAFFGQGTRLTVV.

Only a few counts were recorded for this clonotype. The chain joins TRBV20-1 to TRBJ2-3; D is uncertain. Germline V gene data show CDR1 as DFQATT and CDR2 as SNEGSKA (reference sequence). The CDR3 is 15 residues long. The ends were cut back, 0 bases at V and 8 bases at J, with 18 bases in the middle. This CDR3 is CSARDGNGALGTQYF. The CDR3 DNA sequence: TGCAGTGCTAGAGATGGGAACGGTGCGTTGGGTACGCAGTATTTT.

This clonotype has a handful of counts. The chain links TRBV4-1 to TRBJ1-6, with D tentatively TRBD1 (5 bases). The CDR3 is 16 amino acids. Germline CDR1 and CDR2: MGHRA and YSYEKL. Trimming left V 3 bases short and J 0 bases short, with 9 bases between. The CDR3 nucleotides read TGCGCCAGCAGCCATGACAGTAGCTCCTATAATTCACCCCTCCACTTT. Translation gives CASSHDSSSYNSPLHF.

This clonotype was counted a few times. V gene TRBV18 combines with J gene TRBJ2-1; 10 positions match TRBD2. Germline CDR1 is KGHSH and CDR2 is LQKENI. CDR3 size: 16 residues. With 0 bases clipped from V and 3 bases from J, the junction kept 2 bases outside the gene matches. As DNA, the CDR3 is TGTGCCAGCTCACCACCGAGCGGGGGGGTCTACAATGAGCAGTTCTTC. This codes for CASSPPSGGVYNEQFF.

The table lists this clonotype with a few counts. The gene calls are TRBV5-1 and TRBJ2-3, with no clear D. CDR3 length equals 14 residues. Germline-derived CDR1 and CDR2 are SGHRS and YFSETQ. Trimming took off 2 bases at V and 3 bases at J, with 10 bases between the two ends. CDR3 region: CASSLLLETDTQYF. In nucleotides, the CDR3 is TGCGCCAGCAGCTTACTTCTAGAGACAGATACGCAGTATTTT.

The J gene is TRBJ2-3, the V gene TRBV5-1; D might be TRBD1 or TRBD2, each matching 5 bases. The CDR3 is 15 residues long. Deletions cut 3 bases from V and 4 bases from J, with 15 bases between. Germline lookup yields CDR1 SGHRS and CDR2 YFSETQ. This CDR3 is CASSYSEGSADTQYF. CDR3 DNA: TGCGCCAGCAGCTATAGCGAGGGGAGTGCAGATACGCAGTATTTT.

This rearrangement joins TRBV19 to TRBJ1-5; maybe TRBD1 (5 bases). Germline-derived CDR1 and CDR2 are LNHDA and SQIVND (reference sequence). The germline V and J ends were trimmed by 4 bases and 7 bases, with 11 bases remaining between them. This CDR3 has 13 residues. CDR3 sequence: CASSNPGNQPQHF. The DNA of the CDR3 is TGTGCCAGTAGTAATCCAGGGAACCAGCCCCAGCATTTT. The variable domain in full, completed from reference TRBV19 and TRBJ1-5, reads DGGITQSPKYLFRKEGQNVTLSCEQNLNHDAMYWYRQDPGQGLRLIYYSQIVNDFQKGDIAEGYSVSREKKESFPLTVTSAQKNPTAFYLCASSNPGNQPQHFGDGTRLSIL.

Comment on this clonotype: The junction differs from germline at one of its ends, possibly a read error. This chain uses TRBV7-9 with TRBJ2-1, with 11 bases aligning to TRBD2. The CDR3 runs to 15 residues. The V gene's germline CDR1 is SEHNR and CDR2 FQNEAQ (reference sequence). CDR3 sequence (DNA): TGTGCCAGCAGCCCCGGGACTAGCGGATACAATGAGCAGATCTTC. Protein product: CASSPGTSGYNEQIF.

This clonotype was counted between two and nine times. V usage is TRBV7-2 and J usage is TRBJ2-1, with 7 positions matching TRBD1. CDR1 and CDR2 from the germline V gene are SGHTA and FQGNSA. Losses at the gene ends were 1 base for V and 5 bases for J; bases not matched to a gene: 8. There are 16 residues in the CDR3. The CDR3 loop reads CASSLGAGGQHNEQFF. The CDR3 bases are TGTGCCAGCAGCTTAGGTGCAGGGGGTCAGCACAATGAGCAGTTCTTC.

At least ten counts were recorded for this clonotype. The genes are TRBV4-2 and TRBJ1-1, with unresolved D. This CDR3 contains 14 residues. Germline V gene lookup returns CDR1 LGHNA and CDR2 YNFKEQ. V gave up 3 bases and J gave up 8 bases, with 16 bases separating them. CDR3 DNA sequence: TGTGCCAGCAGCCAGGGAGACGGAGGTGTGGAAGCTTTCTTT. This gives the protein CASSQGDGGVEAFF.

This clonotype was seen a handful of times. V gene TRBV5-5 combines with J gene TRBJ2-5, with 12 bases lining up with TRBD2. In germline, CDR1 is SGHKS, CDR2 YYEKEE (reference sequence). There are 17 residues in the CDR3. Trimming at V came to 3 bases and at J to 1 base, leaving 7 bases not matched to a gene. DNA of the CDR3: TGTGCCAGCAGCTCGTGGCTAGCGGGAGGGTCCCAAGAGACCCAGTACTTC. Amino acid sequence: CASSSWLAGGSQETQYF. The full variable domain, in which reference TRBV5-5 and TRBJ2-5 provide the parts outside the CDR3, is DAGVTQSPTHLIKTRGQQVTLRCSPISGHKSVSWYQQVLGQGPQFIFQYYEKEERGRGNFPDRFSARQFPNYSSELNVNALLLGDSALYLCASSSWLAGGSQETQYFGPGTRLLVL.

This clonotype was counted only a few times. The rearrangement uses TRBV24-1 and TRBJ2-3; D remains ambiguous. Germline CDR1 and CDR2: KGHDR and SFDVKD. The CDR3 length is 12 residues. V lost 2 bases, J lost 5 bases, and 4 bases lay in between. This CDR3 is CATSDSVDTQYF. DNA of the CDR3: TGTGCCACCAGTGATTCGGTAGATACGCAGTATTTT.

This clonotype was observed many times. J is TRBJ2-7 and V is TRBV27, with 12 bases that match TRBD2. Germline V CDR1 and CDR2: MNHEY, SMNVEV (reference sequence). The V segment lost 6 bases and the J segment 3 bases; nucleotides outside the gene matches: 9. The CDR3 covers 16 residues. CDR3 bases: TGTGCCAGCAGCTCAACTAGCGGGAGGATTAACTACGAGCAGTACGTC. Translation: CASSSTSGRINYEQYV.

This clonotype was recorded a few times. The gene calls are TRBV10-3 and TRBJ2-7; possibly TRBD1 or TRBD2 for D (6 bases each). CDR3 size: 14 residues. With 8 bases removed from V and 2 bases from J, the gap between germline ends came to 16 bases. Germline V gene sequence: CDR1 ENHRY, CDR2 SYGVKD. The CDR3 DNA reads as TGTGCCATCCGGGGCGGGACACCGACCTACGAGCAGTACTTC. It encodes CAIRGGTPTYEQYF.

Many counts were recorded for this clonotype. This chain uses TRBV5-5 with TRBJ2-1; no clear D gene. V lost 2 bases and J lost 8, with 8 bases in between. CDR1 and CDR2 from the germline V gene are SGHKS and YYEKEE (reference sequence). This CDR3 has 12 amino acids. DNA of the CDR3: TGTGCCAGCAGCTTTGTGGCAGATGAGCAGTTCTTC. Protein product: CASSFVADEQFF. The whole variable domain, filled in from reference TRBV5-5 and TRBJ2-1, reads DAGVTQSPTHLIKTRGQQVTLRCSPISGHKSVSWYQQVLGQGPQFIFQYYEKEERGRGNFPDRFSARQFPNYSSELNVNALLLGDSALYLCASSFVADEQFFGPGTRLTVL.

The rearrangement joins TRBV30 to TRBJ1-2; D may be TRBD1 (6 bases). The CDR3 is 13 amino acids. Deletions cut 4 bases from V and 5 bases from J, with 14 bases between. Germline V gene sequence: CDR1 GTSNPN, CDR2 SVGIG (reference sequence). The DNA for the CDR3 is TGTGCCTGGAACAGGGAGACATTGTATGGCTACACCTTC. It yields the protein CAWNRETLYGYTF.

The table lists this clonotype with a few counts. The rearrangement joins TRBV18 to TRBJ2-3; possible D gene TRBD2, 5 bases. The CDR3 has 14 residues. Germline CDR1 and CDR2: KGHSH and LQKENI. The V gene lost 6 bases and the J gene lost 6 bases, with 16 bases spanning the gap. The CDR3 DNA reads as TGTGCCAGCTCCCGCGCGGGCTATGAGGATACGCAGTATTTT. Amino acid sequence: CASSRAGYEDTQYF.

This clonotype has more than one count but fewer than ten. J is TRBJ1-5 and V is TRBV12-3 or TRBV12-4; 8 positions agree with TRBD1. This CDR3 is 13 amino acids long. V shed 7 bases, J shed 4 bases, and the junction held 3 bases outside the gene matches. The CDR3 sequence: CASTRTGNQPQHF. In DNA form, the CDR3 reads TGTGCCAGCACTAGGACAGGGAATCAGCCCCAGCATTTT.

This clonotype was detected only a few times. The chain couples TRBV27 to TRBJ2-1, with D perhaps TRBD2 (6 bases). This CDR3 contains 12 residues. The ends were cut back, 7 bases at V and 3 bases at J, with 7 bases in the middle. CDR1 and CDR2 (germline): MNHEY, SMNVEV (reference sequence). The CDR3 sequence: CASKDYYNEQFF. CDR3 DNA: TGTGCCAGCAAGGACTACTACAATGAGCAGTTCTTC.

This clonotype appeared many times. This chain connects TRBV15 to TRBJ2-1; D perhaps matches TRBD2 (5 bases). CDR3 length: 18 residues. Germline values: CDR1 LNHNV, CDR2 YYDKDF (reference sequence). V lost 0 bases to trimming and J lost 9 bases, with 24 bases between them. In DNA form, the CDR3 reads TGTGCCACCAGCAGAGATAACGGTGAGGCGGGTCGGTTTAGTGAGCAGTTCTTC. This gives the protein CATSRDNGEAGRFSEQFF.

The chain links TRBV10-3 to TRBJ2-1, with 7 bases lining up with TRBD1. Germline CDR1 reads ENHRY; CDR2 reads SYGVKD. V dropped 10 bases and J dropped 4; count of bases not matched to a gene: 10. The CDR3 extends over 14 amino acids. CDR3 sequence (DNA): TGTGCCACCTCGGGGACAGATACTTACAATGAGCAGTTCTTC. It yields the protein CATSGTDTYNEQFF.

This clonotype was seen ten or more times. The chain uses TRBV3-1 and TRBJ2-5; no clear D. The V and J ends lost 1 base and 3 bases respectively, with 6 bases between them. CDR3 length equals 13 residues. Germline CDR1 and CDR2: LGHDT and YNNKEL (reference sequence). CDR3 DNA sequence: TGTGCCAGCAGCCAAGGCGCGAAAGAGACCCAGTACTTC. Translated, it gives CASSQGAKETQYF.